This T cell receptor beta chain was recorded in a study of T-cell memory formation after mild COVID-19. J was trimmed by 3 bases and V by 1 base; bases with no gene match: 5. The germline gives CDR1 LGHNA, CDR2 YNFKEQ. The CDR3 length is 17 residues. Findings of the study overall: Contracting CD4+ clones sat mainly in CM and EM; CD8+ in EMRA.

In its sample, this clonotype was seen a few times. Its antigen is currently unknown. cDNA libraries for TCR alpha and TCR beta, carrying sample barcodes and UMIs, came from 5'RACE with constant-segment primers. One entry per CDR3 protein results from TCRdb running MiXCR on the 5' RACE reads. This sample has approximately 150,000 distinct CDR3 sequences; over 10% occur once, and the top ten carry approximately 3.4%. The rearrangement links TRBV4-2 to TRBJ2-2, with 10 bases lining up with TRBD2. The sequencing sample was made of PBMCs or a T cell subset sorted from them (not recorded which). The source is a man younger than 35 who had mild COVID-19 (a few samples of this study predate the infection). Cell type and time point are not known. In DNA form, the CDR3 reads TGTGCCAGCAGCCAAGCCCCAGCGGGGGGGTACACCGGGGAGCTGTTTTTT. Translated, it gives CASSQAPAGGYTGELFF.